This T cell receptor beta chain stems from a study of T cell responses to AZD1222 COVID-19 vaccine. Study-wide results and caveats: Among vaccine-associated CD4 TCRs, coverage spanned spike, with dominance at 160-218 and 743-854.

Trimming took 0 bases from V and 2 from J, leaving 10 bases between them. The CDR3 runs 15 residues. CDR1 and CDR2 (germline): WSHSY, SAAADI. Clones were sequenced by immunoSEQ multiplex PCR, and TCRdb holds only the in-frame ones, with some missing. The sample includes 140,000 to 150,000 clones, 85% to 95% of them seen just once. A word on this clone: The antigen is not known.

The source was peripheral blood, collected on day 0 of AZD1222 vaccination. This chain joins TRBV10-2 and TRBJ1-1, with D hard to call. The sequence came from an adult in good health. Written as DNA, the CDR3 is TGCGCCAGCAGTGAGTCGACCCGGGGTAACACTGAAGCTTTCTTT. Protein: CASSESTRGNTEAFF.